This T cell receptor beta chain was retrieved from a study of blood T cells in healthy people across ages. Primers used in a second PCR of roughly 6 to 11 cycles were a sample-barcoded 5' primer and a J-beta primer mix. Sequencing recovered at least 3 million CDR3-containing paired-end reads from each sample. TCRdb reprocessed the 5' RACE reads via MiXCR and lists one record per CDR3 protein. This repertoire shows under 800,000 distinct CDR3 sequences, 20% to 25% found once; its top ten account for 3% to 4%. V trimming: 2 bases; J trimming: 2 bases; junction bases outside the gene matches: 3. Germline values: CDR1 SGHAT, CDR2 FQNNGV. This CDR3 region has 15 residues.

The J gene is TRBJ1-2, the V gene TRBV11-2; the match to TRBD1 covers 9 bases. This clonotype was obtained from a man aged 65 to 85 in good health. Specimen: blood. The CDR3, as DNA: TGTGCCAGCAGCTTAAGGGGACAGGGAAACTATGGCTACACCTTC. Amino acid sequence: CASSLRGQGNYGYTF.